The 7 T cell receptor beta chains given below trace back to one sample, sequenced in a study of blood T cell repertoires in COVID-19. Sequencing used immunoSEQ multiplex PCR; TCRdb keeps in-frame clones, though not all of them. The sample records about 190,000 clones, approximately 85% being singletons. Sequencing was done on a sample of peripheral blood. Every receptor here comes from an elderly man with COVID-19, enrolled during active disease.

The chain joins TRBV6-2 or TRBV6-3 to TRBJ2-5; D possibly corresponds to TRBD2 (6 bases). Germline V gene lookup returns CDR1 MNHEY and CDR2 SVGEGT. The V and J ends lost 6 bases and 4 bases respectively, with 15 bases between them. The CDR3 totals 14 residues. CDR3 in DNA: TGTGCCAGCAGCTCTACGGGGGAAGGAGAGACCCAGTACTTC. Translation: CASSSTGEGETQYF.

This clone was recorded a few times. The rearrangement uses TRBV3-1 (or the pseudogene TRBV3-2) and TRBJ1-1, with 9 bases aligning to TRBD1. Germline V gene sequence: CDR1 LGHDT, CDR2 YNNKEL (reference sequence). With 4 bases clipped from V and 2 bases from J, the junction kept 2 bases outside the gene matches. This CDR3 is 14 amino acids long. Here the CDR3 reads CASSLGQGNTEAFF. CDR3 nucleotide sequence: TGTGCCAGCAGCCTGGGACAGGGAAACACTGAAGCTTTCTTT.

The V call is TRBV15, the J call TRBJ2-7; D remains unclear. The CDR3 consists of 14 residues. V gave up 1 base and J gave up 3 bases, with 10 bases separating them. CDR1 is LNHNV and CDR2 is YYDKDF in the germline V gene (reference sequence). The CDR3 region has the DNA TGTGCCACCAGCAGAGGCCTAGTAGACTACGAGCAGTACTTC. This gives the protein CATSRGLVDYEQYF.

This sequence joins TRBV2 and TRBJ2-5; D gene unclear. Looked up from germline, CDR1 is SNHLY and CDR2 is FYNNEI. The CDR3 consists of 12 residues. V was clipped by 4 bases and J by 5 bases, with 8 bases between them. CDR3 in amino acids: CASSGSEETQYF. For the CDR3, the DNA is TGTGCCAGCAGTGGGAGTGAGGAGACCCAGTACTTC.

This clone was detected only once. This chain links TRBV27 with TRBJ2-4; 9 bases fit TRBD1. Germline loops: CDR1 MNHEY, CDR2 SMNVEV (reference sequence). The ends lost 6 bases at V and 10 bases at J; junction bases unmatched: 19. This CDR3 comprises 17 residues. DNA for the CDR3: TGTGCCAGCAGCCCCGGGACAGGGATTAAACAGCTGGGGATTCAGTACTTC. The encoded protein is CASSPGTGIKQLGIQYF.

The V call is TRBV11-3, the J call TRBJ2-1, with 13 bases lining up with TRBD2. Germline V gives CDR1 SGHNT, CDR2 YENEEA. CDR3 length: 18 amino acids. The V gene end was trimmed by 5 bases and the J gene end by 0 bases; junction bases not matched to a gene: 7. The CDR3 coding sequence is TGTGCCAGCAGCCCGGGACTAGCGGGGCCGAGCTCCTACAATGAGCAGTTCTTC. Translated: CASSPGLAGPSSYNEQFF.

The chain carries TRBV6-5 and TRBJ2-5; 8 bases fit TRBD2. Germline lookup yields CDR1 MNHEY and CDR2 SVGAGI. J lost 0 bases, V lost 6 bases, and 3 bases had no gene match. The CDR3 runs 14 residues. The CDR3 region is CASRGGGNQETQYF. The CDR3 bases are TGTGCCAGCAGGGGCGGGGGGAACCAAGAGACCCAGTACTTC.